This is a list of T cell receptor beta chains from one sample in a study of blood T cell repertoires in COVID-19. Measured with immunoSEQ multiplex PCR; TCRdb has only the in-frame clones, and not every one. The table shows tens of thousands of clones, with approximately 82% occurring only once. The sequencing input was peripheral blood. The origin of the receptors is a man older than 75 with active COVID-19. Both conserved end residues are part of each CDR3. A D gene is named only where the DNA matches it firmly. Size is stated for part of the rows, as once, few or many counts, or as a class when the clone is expanded.

D gene	V gene	J gene	clone size	CDR3 protein	CDR3 DNA
TRBD2	TRBV4-1	TRBJ2-5	.	CASSQAWSGVQETQYF	TGCGCCAGCAGCCAAGCTTGGAGCGGGGTACAAGAGACCCAGTACTTC
TRBD1	TRBV10-3	TRBJ2-7	.	CAIRGQESSYEQYF	TGTGCCATCAGAGGACAGGAGAGCTCCTACGAGCAGTACTTC
TRBD1	TRBV10-3	TRBJ1-2	.	CAIRDRDRGNYGYTF	TGTGCCATCAGGGACCGGGACAGGGGGAACTATGGCTACACCTTC
.	TRBV28	TRBJ1-2	.	CASSPQGTYGYTF	TGTGCCAGCAGTCCACAGGGAACCTATGGCTACACCTTC
TRBD1	TRBV6-2/TRBV6-3	TRBJ1-1	.	CASSYRGTGMLNTEAFF	TGTGCCAGCAGTTACAGGGGGACAGGGATGTTGAACACTGAAGCTTTCTTT
.	TRBV15	TRBJ2-7	.	CATSRDRGPYEQYF	TGTGCCACCAGCAGAGATCGCGGCCCCTACGAGCAGTACTTC
.	TRBV29-1	TRBJ2-3	.	CSVGPIGSVTDTQYF	TGCAGCGTGGGGCCGATCGGGAGCGTTACAGATACGCAGTATTTT
.	TRBV29-1	TRBJ1-2	.	CSVEVRPVFGYTF	TGCAGCGTTGAAGTCAGGCCGGTGTTTGGCTACACCTTC
TRBD1	TRBV7-3	TRBJ2-1	few	CASSPLIPTGRYNEQFF	TGTGCCAGCAGCCCCCTTATACCGACAGGGCGATACAATGAGCAGTTCTTC
.	TRBV5-1	TRBJ1-4	.	CASSLTGPATNEKLFF	TGCGCCAGCAGCTTGACAGGACCCGCAACTAATGAAAAACTGTTTTTT
TRBD2	TRBV20-1	TRBJ2-7	.	CSASDPSGSSYEQYF	TGCAGTGCTAGTGATCCTAGCGGAAGCTCCTACGAGCAGTACTTC
TRBD1	TRBV4-2	TRBJ2-7	few	CASSQAGTGANEQYF	TGTGCCAGCAGCCAGGCCGGGACAGGGGCCAACGAGCAGTACTTC
.	TRBV30	TRBJ1-1	.	CAWWGGRLSAGFSEAFF	TGTGCCTGGTGGGGGGGGCGACTCTCGGCCGGATTCTCTGAAGCTTTCTTT
TRBD2	TRBV15	TRBJ2-5	.	CATSSATSGGPNQETQYF	TGTGCCACCAGCTCCGCGACTAGCGGGGGGCCCAACCAAGAGACCCAGTACTTC
.	TRBV6-2/TRBV6-3	TRBJ1-5	.	CASSYYPGDRVQPQHF	TGTGCCAGCAGTTACTATCCGGGAGACCGGGTTCAGCCCCAGCATTTT
.	TRBV10-3	TRBJ2-1	.	CAISGMSSYNEQFF	TGTGCCATCAGCGGGATGAGCTCCTACAATGAGCAGTTCTTC
TRBD1	TRBV19	TRBJ2-6	.	CASSSVLGTGSISGANVLTF	TGTGCCAGTAGTTCCGTCTTAGGGACAGGATCGATCTCTGGGGCCAACGTCCTGACTTTC
TRBD1	TRBV5-1	TRBJ2-2	.	CASSSGTGGTGELFF	TGCGCCAGCAGCTCGGGGACAGGGGGCACCGGGGAGCTGTTTTTT
TRBD1	TRBV7-9	TRBJ2-2	.	CASSSGQGDAGELFF	TGTGCCAGCAGCTCGGGACAGGGGGACGCCGGGGAGCTGTTTTTT
.	TRBV7-2	TRBJ1-1	.	CASSWGSGGSFEAFF	TGTGCCAGCAGCTGGGGGTCGGGGGGAAGTTTTGAAGCTTTCTTT
.	TRBV28	TRBJ2-2	few	CASSLQYAGNTGELFF	TGTGCCAGCAGTTTACAATATGCAGGGAACACCGGGGAGCTGTTTTTT
.	TRBV9	TRBJ2-1	.	CASSVAPGHEQFF	TGTGCCAGCAGCGTAGCACCGGGACACGAGCAGTTCTTC
TRBD2	TRBV30	TRBJ2-1	.	CAWSAVTSGTYNEQFF	TGTGCCTGGAGTGCCGTCACTAGCGGTACCTACAATGAGCAGTTCTTC
.	TRBV3-1/TRBV3-2	TRBJ2-4	.	CASSQDGSEGAKNIQYF	TGTGCCAGCAGCCAAGATGGGTCGGAGGGCGCCAAAAACATTCAGTACTTC
.	TRBV7-9	TRBJ1-1	.	CASTPLQGNTEAFF	TGTGCCAGCACCCCATTACAGGGAAACACTGAAGCTTTCTTT
.	TRBV4-3	TRBJ2-2	.	CASSQETTGRITGELFF	TGCGCCAGCAGCCAAGAAACGACAGGGAGGATCACCGGGGAGCTGTTTTTT
.	TRBV5-4	TRBJ2-7	.	CASRLNGGDEQYF	TGTGCCAGCAGGTTAAATGGAGGGGACGAGCAGTACTTC
TRBD1	TRBV5-4	TRBJ1-1	.	CASSIQGYTEAFF	TGTGCCAGCAGCATACAGGGGTACACTGAAGCTTTCTTT
.	TRBV7-2	TRBJ1-2	.	CASSLDAFGGRYGYTF	TGTGCCAGCAGCTTAGATGCGTTCGGGGGGCGATATGGCTACACCTTC